Given below is one T cell receptor (beta chain) in context. In germline, CDR1 is SEHNR, CDR2 FQNEAQ (reference sequence). V lost 5 bases and J lost 5, with 10 bases in between. This CDR3 spans 12 amino acids. Clones were read by immunoSEQ multiplex PCR, and TCRdb kept only the in-frame ones, dropping some. The sample holds 500,000 to 600,000 clones, about 89% seen once. This specimen comes from a study of blood T cell repertoires in COVID-19. The chain links TRBV7-9 to TRBJ2-7; no firm D call. The receptor was isolated from a woman aged 45-65 years with COVID-19, enrolled during active disease. Sequencing was performed on peripheral blood. CDR3 loop: CASSLGTDEQYF. The CDR3 nucleotides are TGTGCCAGCAGCCTAGGCACAGACGAGCAGTACTTC.